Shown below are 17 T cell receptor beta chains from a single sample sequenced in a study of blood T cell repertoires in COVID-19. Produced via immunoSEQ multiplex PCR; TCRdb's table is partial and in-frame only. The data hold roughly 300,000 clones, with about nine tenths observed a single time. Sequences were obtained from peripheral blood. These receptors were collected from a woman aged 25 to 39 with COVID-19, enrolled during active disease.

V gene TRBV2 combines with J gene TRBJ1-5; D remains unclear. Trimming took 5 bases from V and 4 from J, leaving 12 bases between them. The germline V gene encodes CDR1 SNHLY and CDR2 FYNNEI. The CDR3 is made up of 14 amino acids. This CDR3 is CASSKNGLNQPQHF. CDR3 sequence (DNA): TGTGCCAGCAGTAAAAATGGCCTTAATCAGCCCCAGCATTTT. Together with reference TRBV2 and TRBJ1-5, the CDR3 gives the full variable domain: EPEVTQTPSHQVTQMGQEVILRCVPISNHLYFYWYRQILGQKVEFLVSFYNNEISEKSEIFDDQFSVERPDGSNFTLKIRSTKLEDSAMYFCASSKNGLNQPQHFGDGTRLSIL.

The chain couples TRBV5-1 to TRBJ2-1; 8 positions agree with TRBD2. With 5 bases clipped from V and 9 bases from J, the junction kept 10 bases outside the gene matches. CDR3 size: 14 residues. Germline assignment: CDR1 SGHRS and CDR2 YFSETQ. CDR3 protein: CASSRREEWGEQFF. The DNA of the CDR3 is TGCGCCAGCAGTCGGCGGGAGGAGTGGGGTGAGCAGTTCTTC.

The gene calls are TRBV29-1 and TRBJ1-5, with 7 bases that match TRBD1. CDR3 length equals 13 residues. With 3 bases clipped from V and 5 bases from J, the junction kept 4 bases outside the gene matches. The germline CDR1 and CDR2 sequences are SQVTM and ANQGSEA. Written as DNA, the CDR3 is TGCAGCGTTGAGCAGGGGGTCGATCAGCCCCAGCATTTT. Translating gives CSVEQGVDQPQHF.

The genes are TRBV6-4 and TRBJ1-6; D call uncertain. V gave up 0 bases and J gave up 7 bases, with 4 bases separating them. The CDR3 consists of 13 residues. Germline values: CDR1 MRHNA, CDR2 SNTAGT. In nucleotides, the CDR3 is TGTGCCAGCAGTGACTCGACAAATTCACCCCTCCACTTT. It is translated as CASSDSTNSPLHF.

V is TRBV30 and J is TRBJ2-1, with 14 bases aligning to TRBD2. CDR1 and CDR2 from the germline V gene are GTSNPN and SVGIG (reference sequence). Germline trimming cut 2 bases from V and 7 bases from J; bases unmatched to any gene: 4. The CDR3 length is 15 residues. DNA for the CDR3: TGTGCCTGGAGTAGGGGACTAGCGGGAGAAAATGAGCAGTTCTTC. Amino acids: CAWSRGLAGENEQFF.

The CDR3 region is CASSYGQSADTQYF. As DNA, the CDR3 is TGTGCCAGCAGCTACGGACAAAGCGCAGATACGCAGTATTTT. V gene TRBV7-9 combines with J gene TRBJ2-3; D possibly corresponds to TRBD1 (5 bases). The CDR3 is 14 amino acids. V was shortened by 4 bases and J by 4 bases, with 12 bases between the two germline ends. CDR1 is SEHNR and CDR2 is FQNEAQ in the germline V gene (reference sequence).

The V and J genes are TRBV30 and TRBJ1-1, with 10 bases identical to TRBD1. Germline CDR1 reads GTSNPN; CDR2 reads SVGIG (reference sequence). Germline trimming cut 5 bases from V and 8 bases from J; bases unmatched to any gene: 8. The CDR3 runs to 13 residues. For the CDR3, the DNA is TGTGCCTGGCTCCGGGACAGGGGCCACGAAGCTTTCTTT. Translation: CAWLRDRGHEAFF.

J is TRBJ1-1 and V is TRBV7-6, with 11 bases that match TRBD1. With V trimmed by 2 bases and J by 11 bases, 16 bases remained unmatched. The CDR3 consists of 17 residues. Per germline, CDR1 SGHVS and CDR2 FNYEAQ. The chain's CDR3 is CASSLPTPGTGGIRAFF. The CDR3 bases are TGTGCCAGCAGCTTACCTACCCCCGGGACAGGGGGTATACGCGCTTTCTTT.

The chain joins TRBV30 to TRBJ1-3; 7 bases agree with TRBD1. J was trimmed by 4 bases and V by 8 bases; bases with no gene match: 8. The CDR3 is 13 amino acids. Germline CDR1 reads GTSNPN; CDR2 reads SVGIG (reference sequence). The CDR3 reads CAGLRDSGNTIYF. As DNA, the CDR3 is TGTGCCGGACTCCGGGACAGCGGAAACACCATATATTTT.

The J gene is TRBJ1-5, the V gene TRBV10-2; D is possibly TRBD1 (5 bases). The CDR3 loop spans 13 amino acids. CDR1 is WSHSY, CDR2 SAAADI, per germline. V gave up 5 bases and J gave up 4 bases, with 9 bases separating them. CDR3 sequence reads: CASSIGGNQPQHF. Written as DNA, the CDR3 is TGCGCCAGCAGTATCGGGGGGAATCAGCCCCAGCATTTT.

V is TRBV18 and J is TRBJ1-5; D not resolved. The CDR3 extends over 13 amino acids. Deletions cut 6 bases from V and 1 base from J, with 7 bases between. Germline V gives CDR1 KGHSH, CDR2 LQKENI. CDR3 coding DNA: TGTGCCAGCTCGAGGTCGAGCAATCAGCCCCAGCATTTT. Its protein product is CASSRSSNQPQHF.

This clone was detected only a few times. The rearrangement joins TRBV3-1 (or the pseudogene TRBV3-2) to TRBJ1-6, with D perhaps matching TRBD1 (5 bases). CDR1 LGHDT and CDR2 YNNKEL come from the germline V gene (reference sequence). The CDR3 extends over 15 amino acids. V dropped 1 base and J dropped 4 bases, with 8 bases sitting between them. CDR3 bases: TGTGCCAGCAGCCAAGGACAGCTTTATAATTCACCCCTCCACTTT. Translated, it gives CASSQGQLYNSPLHF.

The chain's CDR3 is CASSYYRGNYGYTF. The CDR3 region has the DNA TGTGCCAGCAGTTACTATAGGGGGAACTATGGCTACACCTTC. This chain connects TRBV6-5 to TRBJ1-2; possible D gene TRBD1, 6 bases. Trimming stripped 1 base from V and 2 bases from J, with 8 bases between. The CDR3 is 14 amino acids. From germline, CDR1 is MNHEY and CDR2 SVGAGI.

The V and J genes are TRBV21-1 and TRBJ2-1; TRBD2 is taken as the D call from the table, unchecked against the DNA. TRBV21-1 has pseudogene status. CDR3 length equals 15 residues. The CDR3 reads CASSKGSGRKGEQFF. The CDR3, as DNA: TGTGCCAGCAGCAAAGGGAGCGGGAGAAAGGGTGAGCAGTTCTTC.

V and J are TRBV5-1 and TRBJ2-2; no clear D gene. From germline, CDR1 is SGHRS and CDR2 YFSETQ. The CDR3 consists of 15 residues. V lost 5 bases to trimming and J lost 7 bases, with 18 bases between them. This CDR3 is CASSSESAIGGELFF. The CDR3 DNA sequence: TGCGCCAGCAGTTCCGAATCAGCGATTGGCGGGGAGCTGTTTTTT.

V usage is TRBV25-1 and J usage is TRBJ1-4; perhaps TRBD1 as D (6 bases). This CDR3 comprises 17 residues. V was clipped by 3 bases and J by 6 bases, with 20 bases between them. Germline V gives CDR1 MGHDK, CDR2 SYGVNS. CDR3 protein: CASSDTPKPPGDEKLFF. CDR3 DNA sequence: TGTGCCAGCAGTGACACCCCTAAACCACCAGGGGATGAAAAACTGTTTTTT. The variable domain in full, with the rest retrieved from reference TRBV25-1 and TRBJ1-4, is EADIYQTPRYLVIGTGKKITLECSQTMGHDKMYWYQQDPGMELHLIHYSYGVNSTEKGDLSSESTVSRIRTEHFPLTLESARPSHTSQYLCASSDTPKPPGDEKLFFGSGTQLSVL.

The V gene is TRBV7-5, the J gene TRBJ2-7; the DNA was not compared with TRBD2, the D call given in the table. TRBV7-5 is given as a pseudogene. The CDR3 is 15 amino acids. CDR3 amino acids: CVRSHSGTSGYEQYF. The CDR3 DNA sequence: TGTGTCAGAAGCCACTCCGGGACTAGCGGCTACGAGCAGTACTTC.